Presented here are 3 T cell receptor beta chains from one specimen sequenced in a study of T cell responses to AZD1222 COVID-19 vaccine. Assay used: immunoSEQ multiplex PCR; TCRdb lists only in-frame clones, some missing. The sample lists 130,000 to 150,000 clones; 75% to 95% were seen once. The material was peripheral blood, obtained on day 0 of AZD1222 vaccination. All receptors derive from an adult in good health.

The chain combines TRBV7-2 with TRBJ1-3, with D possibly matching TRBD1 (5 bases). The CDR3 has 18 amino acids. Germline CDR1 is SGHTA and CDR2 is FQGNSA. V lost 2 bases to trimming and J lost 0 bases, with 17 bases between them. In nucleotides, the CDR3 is TGTGCCAGCAGCTTAAGGCCGGCAGGGCCCTACTCTGGAAACACCATATATTTT. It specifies CASSLRPAGPYSGNTIYF.

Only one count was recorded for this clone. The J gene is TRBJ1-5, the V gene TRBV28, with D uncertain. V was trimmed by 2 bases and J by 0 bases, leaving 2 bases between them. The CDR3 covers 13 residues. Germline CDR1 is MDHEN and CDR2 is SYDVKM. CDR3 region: CASSLHSNQPQHF. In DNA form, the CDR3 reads TGTGCCAGCAGTTTACATAGCAATCAGCCCCAGCATTTT.

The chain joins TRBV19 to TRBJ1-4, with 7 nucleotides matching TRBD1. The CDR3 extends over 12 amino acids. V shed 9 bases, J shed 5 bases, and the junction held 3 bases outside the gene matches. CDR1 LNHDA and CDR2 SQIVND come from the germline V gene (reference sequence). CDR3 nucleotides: TGTGCCAGCAGGGGGGGCAATGAAAAACTGTTTTTT. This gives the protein CASRGGNEKLFF. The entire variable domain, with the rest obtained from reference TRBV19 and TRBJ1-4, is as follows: DGGITQSPKYLFRKEGQNVTLSCEQNLNHDAMYWYRQDPGQGLRLIYYSQIVNDFQKGDIAEGYSVSREKKESFPLTVTSAQKNPTAFYLCASRGGNEKLFFGSGTQLSVL.